A single sample gave rise to the 15 T cell receptor beta chains below, sequenced in a study of blood T cell repertoires in COVID-19. The protocol was immunoSEQ multiplex PCR, while the TCRdb copy is restricted to in-frame clones and leaves out a portion. The repertoire holds around 130,000 clones, with about 84% as singletons. The sample taken for sequencing was peripheral blood. These receptors came from a woman aged 60 to 75 with acute or convalescent COVID-19.

This clone appeared a single time. This chain uses TRBV12-5 with TRBJ1-1; D not certain. The CDR3 covers 13 residues. Trimming took off 3 bases at V and 0 bases at J, with 5 bases between the two ends. Germline V CDR1 and CDR2: LGHNT, FRNRAP. CDR3 region: CASGLTVNTEAFF. CDR3 bases: TGTGCTAGTGGTTTAACGGTGAACACTGAAGCTTTCTTT.

The chain uses TRBV9 and TRBJ2-1, with a weak D call TRBD2 (5 bases). V gave up 4 bases and J gave up 7 bases, with 24 bases separating them. Germline V gene lookup returns CDR1 SGDLS and CDR2 YYNGEE. This CDR3 has 17 residues. The CDR3 protein is CASSLKEEGGRRNEQFF. CDR3 nucleotide sequence: TGTGCCAGCAGCCTAAAAGAAGAGGGTGGCAGACGGAATGAGCAGTTCTTC.

The V and J genes are TRBV18 and TRBJ2-3; D not certain. This CDR3 has 14 residues. Germline lookup yields CDR1 KGHSH and CDR2 LQKENI. The ends were cut back, 4 bases at V and 6 bases at J, with 14 bases in the middle. CDR3 in DNA: TGTGCCAGCTCACAGACACGCGAAACCGATACGCAGTATTTT. This translates into CASSQTRETDTQYF.

This clone was found a few times. The chain couples TRBV18 to TRBJ1-1; no firm D call. Trimming cost V 6 bases and J 7 bases, with 15 bases left between them. This CDR3 contains 13 residues. Germline loops: CDR1 KGHSH, CDR2 LQKENI. CDR3 sequence: CASSPAGDLEAFF. In DNA form, the CDR3 reads TGTGCCAGCTCCCCTGCGGGAGATCTTGAAGCTTTCTTT. The complete variable domain, with remaining parts taken from reference TRBV18 and TRBJ1-1, reads NAGVMQNPRHLVRRRGQEARLRCSPMKGHSHVYWYRQLPEEGLKFMVYLQKENIIDESGMPKERFSAEFPKEGPSILRIQQVVRGDSAAYFCASSPAGDLEAFFGQGTRLTVV.

The J gene is TRBJ1-1, the V gene TRBV7-2; TRBD1 might be the D (5 bases). The length of the CDR3 is 19 residues. From germline, CDR1 is SGHTA and CDR2 FQGNSA. The V end was cut by 8 bases, the J end by 0 bases, with 28 bases between. The CDR3 reads CASRPQGTGQGRVNTEAFF. CDR3 sequence (DNA): TGTGCCAGCCGCCCCCAGGGAACCGGGCAGGGCAGAGTGAACACTGAAGCTTTCTTT.

The chain is built from TRBV18 and TRBJ2-6, with 9 bases matching TRBD1. J gave up 1 base and V 2 bases, and 9 bases lay outside the gene matches. Germline assignment: CDR1 KGHSH and CDR2 LQKENI. The CDR3 contains 19 residues. CDR3 in DNA: TGTGCCAGCTCACCAGTCGCCGGGACAGGGAGGTCTGGGGCCAACGTCCTGACTTTC. Translating it yields CASSPVAGTGRSGANVLTF. The whole variable domain, remainder taken from reference TRBV18 and TRBJ2-6, is NAGVMQNPRHLVRRRGQEARLRCSPMKGHSHVYWYRQLPEEGLKFMVYLQKENIIDESGMPKERFSAEFPKEGPSILRIQQVVRGDSAAYFCASSPVAGTGRSGANVLTFGAGSRLTVL.

The chain carries TRBV30 and TRBJ1-4; TRBD1 is a possible D gene (6 bases). The V end lost 0 bases, the J end lost 5 bases, and 13 bases lay between the germline ends. CDR1 is GTSNPN and CDR2 is SVGIG in the germline V gene (reference sequence). The CDR3 spans 15 residues. CDR3 loop: CAWSVQDSKNEKLFF. The CDR3 coding sequence is TGTGCCTGGAGTGTACAGGACAGCAAAAATGAAAAACTGTTTTTT.

The chain recombines TRBV12-3 or TRBV12-4 with TRBJ1-2; D gene unclear. CDR3 length equals 12 residues. The ends were cut back, 5 bases at V and 2 bases at J, with 6 bases in the middle. This CDR3 is CASSVSNYGYTF. In nucleotides, the CDR3 is TGTGCCAGCAGTGTCTCGAACTATGGCTACACCTTC.

The rearrangement joins TRBV6-6 to TRBJ1-6, with D tentatively TRBD1 (5 bases). Germline V lookup: CDR1 MNHNY, CDR2 SVGAGI (reference sequence). This CDR3 has 16 residues. Trimming removed 7 bases at V and 0 bases at J, with 13 bases between. The CDR3 DNA reads as TGTGCCAGCACCTCCCAGGGAAGCTCCTATAATTCACCCCTCCACTTT. It specifies CASTSQGSSYNSPLHF.

The chain has TRBV27 and TRBJ2-5; 8 bases match TRBD2. The V gene's germline CDR1 is MNHEY and CDR2 SMNVEV (reference sequence). V was clipped by 7 bases and J by 5 bases; unmatched bases: 9. This CDR3 is 14 amino acids long. Here the CDR3 reads CASKTGLGEETQYF. The CDR3 DNA reads TGTGCCAGCAAGACGGGACTAGGAGAGGAGACCCAGTACTTC.

This rearrangement joins TRBV29-1 to TRBJ2-7; the D gene is possibly TRBD2 (6 bases). In germline, CDR1 is SQVTM, CDR2 ANQGSEA. CDR3 length equals 13 residues. Trimming removed 5 bases from V and 0 bases from J, with 11 bases in between. The CDR3 is CSVSYGSSYEQYF. For the CDR3, the DNA is TGCAGCGTTTCATACGGGAGCTCCTACGAGCAGTACTTC.

The rearrangement links TRBV4-1 to TRBJ1-5, with D possibly being TRBD1 (6 bases). Trimming left V 0 bases short and J 7 bases short, with 13 bases between. Germline CDR1 MGHRA, CDR2 YSYEKL. The CDR3 covers 15 residues. The CDR3 nucleotides are TGCGCCAGCAGCCAAGAGGGGGGGGGCGGACAGCCCCAGCATTTT. Translating it yields CASSQEGGGGQPQHF.

This clone was picked up one time. This chain joins TRBV11-1 and TRBJ2-7, with a weak D call TRBD2 (6 bases). The V end was cut by 4 bases, the J end by 2 bases, with 9 bases between. The CDR3 is made up of 13 amino acids. CDR1 is SGHAT, CDR2 FQDESV, per germline (reference sequence). The CDR3 loop reads CASSSGVPYEQYF. CDR3 in DNA: TGTGCCAGCAGCTCGGGGGTGCCCTACGAGCAGTACTTC.

The chain carries TRBV2 and TRBJ2-3, with 8 bases aligning to TRBD1. CDR3 length equals 13 residues. Trimming took 6 bases from V and 7 from J; bases not matched to a gene: 6. CDR1 is SNHLY and CDR2 is FYNNEI in the germline V gene. The CDR3 region is CASRGQGAYTQYF. The CDR3 nucleotides are TGTGCCAGCAGGGGGCAGGGGGCATATACGCAGTATTTT. The full variable domain, in which reference TRBV2 and TRBJ2-3 provide the parts outside the CDR3, is EPEVTQTPSHQVTQMGQEVILRCVPISNHLYFYWYRQILGQKVEFLVSFYNNEISEKSEIFDDQFSVERPDGSNFTLKIRSTKLEDSAMYFCASRGQGAYTQYFGPGTRLTVL.

Of note for this clone: Other DNA sequences in the sample encode the same CDR3. V gene TRBV7-9 combines with J gene TRBJ2-1; no definite D call. V shed 3 bases and J shed 6 bases, with 9 bases lying between them. This CDR3 has 13 residues. From germline, CDR1 is SEHNR and CDR2 FQNEAQ (reference sequence). The DNA for the CDR3 is TGTGCCAGCAGCTTCAACAGTTTCAATGAGCAGTTCTTC. Amino acids: CASSFNSFNEQFF.